The 26 T cell receptor beta chains below come from one sample, sequenced in a study of cytomegalovirus exposure and HLA in healthy donors. TCRdb keeps only in-frame clones here, not all; method: immunoSEQ multiplex PCR. Of roughly 50,000 clones listed, around 90% are singletons. Sequencing was done on a sample of PBMCs. The receptor set was obtained from a man younger than 35 in good health and CMV-seronegative.

The chain has TRBV28 and TRBJ2-2; 7 nucleotides line up with TRBD1. Germline V CDR1 and CDR2: MDHEN, SYDVKM. This CDR3 has 14 amino acids. Trimming removed 7 bases from V and 3 bases from J; junction bases left unmatched: 5. Here the CDR3 reads CASKRQGHTGELFF. In DNA, the CDR3 is TGTGCCAGCAAGAGACAGGGCCACACCGGGGAGCTGTTTTTT.

The chain combines TRBV28 with TRBJ2-1; TRBD2 aligns across 11 bases. The CDR3 runs 18 residues. J was trimmed by 5 bases and V by 4 bases; bases with no gene match: 13. Germline CDR1 is MDHEN and CDR2 is SYDVKM. CDR3: CASSSKSDTSGRHNEQFF. The CDR3 DNA sequence: TGTGCCAGCAGTTCAAAATCGGACACTAGCGGGAGACACAATGAGCAGTTCTTC. Together with reference TRBV28 and TRBJ2-1, the CDR3 gives the full variable domain: DVKVTQSSRYLVKRTGEKVFLECVQDMDHENMFWYRQDPGLGLRLIYFSYDVKMKEKGDIPEGYSVSREKKERFSLILESASTNQTSMYLCASSSKSDTSGRHNEQFFGPGTRLTVL.

The rearrangement links TRBV14 to TRBJ2-1; 8 bases are a match to TRBD2. The CDR3 is 15 residues long. V lost 4 bases to trimming and J lost 6 bases; unmatched junction nucleotides: 8. Germline assignment: CDR1 SGHDN and CDR2 FVKESK. The CDR3 region is CASSPEVAGFNEQFF. CDR3 bases: TGTGCCAGCAGCCCCGAGGTAGCGGGATTCAATGAGCAGTTCTTC.

The chain combines TRBV9 with TRBJ1-3; TRBD1 matches 9 bases. This CDR3 has 14 amino acids. The J segment lost 2 bases and the V segment lost 6 bases, leaving 3 bases of the junction unmatched. In germline, CDR1 is SGDLS, CDR2 YYNGEE. The CDR3 here is CASTGTGTGNTIYF. The CDR3 DNA follows: TGTGCCAGCACCGGGACAGGGACTGGAAACACCATATATTTT.

The chain carries TRBV19 and TRBJ1-2, with D possibly TRBD1 on 6 matching bases. Trimming removed 5 bases from V and 0 bases from J, with 31 bases in between. CDR3 length: 21 residues. Germline V gene lookup returns CDR1 LNHDA and CDR2 SQIVND (reference sequence). CDR3 in DNA: TGTGCCAGTAGTCCACGCCGCCGGGACACAAGAGCCCCCTGGGCTAACTATGGCTACACCTTC. Its translation: CASSPRRRDTRAPWANYGYTF.

The rearrangement uses TRBV28 and TRBJ2-1; 9 nucleotides align to TRBD2. This CDR3 contains 14 residues. After removal of 8 bases from V and 4 bases from J, the junction contained 6 bases not matched to a gene. Looked up from germline, CDR1 is MDHEN and CDR2 is SYDVKM. CDR3 DNA: TGTGCCAGCTTGGGACTAGCCCTTTACAATGAGCAGTTCTTC. Protein: CASLGLALYNEQFF.

The rearrangement joins TRBV27 to TRBJ2-5; D unresolved. Germline CDR1 reads MNHEY; CDR2 reads SMNVEV (reference sequence). The CDR3 spans 16 residues. V was cut by 1 base and J by 2 bases, with 14 bases left in between. This CDR3 reads CASSLYPLDPQETQYF. The CDR3, as DNA: TGTGCCAGCAGTTTATACCCGCTAGACCCACAAGAGACCCAGTACTTC.

V is TRBV10-3 and J is TRBJ1-5; D gene uncertain. V was cut by 5 bases and J by 2 bases, with 10 bases left in between. CDR1 is ENHRY and CDR2 is SYGVKD in the germline V gene. The CDR3 has 14 residues. CDR3 sequence (DNA): TGTGCCATCAGTCTCGAGAGGGGCAATCAGCCCCAGCATTTT. Its protein product is CAISLERGNQPQHF.

The rearrangement uses TRBV5-5 and TRBJ2-7; possibly TRBD2 for D (6 bases). The CDR3 extends over 15 amino acids. Germline CDR1 reads SGHKS; CDR2 reads YYEKEE (reference sequence). Trimming took 4 bases from V and 2 from J, leaving 16 bases between them. CDR3 bases: TGTGCCAGCAGCGTCTCGACTAGTGCTGCCTACGAGCAGTACTTC. It specifies CASSVSTSAAYEQYF.

The chain joins TRBV29-1 to TRBJ2-7; 7 bases map to TRBD1. CDR3 size: 14 residues. The J segment lost 3 bases and the V segment lost 0 bases, leaving 5 bases of the junction unmatched. The germline V gene encodes CDR1 SQVTM and CDR2 ANQGSEA. The CDR3 bases are TGCAGCGTTGAAGACGGGACAGAAAGCTACGAGCAGTACTTC. Translated, it gives CSVEDGTESYEQYF.

V gene TRBV9 combines with J gene TRBJ1-1; D remains ambiguous. This CDR3 contains 15 residues. The germline V and J ends were trimmed by 2 bases and 0 bases, with 11 bases remaining between them. In germline, CDR1 is SGDLS, CDR2 YYNGEE. The CDR3 DNA follows: TGTGCCAGCAGCGTCGAGGGAACGGTGAACACTGAAGCTTTCTTT. Residues: CASSVEGTVNTEAFF.

The rearrangement joins TRBV5-6 to TRBJ1-2, with a possible D match to TRBD1 (6 bases). CDR3 length: 14 residues. Trimming stripped 4 bases from V and 2 bases from J, with 12 bases between. CDR1 SGHDT and CDR2 YYEEEE come from the germline V gene. CDR3: CASSPTTGNYGYTF. The CDR3 nucleotides read TGTGCCAGCAGCCCCACTACAGGGAACTATGGCTACACCTTC.

This clone showed up just a few times. The chain joins TRBV5-6 to TRBJ1-1; 7 nucleotides align to TRBD1. V lost 3 bases and J lost 14; bases outside the gene matches: 13. CDR1 is SGHDT, CDR2 YYEEEE, per germline. This CDR3 spans 13 amino acids. The CDR3 spells CASSWGDSGLVFF. CDR3 DNA: TGTGCCAGCAGCTGGGGGGACAGTGGTCTTGTATTCTTT.

The chain links TRBV7-2 to TRBJ2-3; D perhaps matches TRBD2 (5 bases). Germline V gene sequence: CDR1 SGHTA, CDR2 FQGNSA. Trimming cost V 5 bases and J 2 bases, with 14 bases left between them. This CDR3 comprises 15 residues. The CDR3 is CASSPRRKTTDTQYF. CDR3 nucleotides: TGTGCCAGCAGCCCAAGGAGGAAGACCACAGATACGCAGTATTTT.

This clone was detected a few times. The chain carries TRBV2 and TRBJ2-7; 7 nucleotides match TRBD1. CDR1 is SNHLY, CDR2 FYNNEI, per germline. The V segment lost 9 bases and the J segment 2 bases; nucleotides outside the gene matches: 7. This CDR3 is 13 amino acids long. CDR3 bases: TGTGCCAGTGCAGGGGGAACTACCTACGAGCAGTACTTC. It specifies CASAGGTTYEQYF.

The chain is built from TRBV15 and TRBJ1-1; a weak D match, TRBD1 (5 bases). V was cut by 1 base and J by 6 bases, with 15 bases left in between. The germline V gene has CDR1 LNHNV and CDR2 YYDKDF (reference sequence). This CDR3 has 15 amino acids. The CDR3 nucleotides are TGTGCCACCAGCAGAGGGGGGAGGAGTATCGCTGAAGCTTTCTTT. It specifies CATSRGGRSIAEAFF.

The gene calls are TRBV2 and TRBJ2-3; 14 bases map to TRBD2. The CDR3 has 18 amino acids. Germline CDR1 SNHLY, CDR2 FYNNEI. The ends lost 9 bases at V and 0 bases at J; junction bases unmatched: 11. CDR3 in DNA: TGTGCCAGTGAGGGACTAGCGGGGGCCAACACTAGCACAGATACGCAGTATTTT. It translates to CASEGLAGANTSTDTQYF.

V gene TRBV11-1 combines with J gene TRBJ2-7; D uncertain. Germline values: CDR1 SGHAT, CDR2 FQDESV (reference sequence). Trimming removed 5 bases at V and 7 bases at J, with 15 bases between. CDR3 length: 13 residues. DNA for the CDR3: TGTGCCAGCAGCCCAGCCCAGGCCCGGGAGCAGTACTTC. This sequence encodes CASSPAQAREQYF. The full variable domain, its missing parts supplied by reference TRBV11-1 and TRBJ2-7, is EAEVAQSPRYKITEKSQAVAFWCDPISGHATLYWYRQILGQGPELLVQFQDESVVDDSQLPKDRFSAERLKGVDSTLKIQPAELGDSAMYLCASSPAQAREQYFGPGTRLTVT.

V is TRBV28 and J is TRBJ2-7; TRBD1 agrees at 9 bases. J gave up 3 bases and V 6 bases, and 6 bases lay outside the gene matches. Germline V gene data show CDR1 as MDHEN and CDR2 as SYDVKM. The CDR3 consists of 14 residues. Here the CDR3 reads CASSRRQGDYEQYF. CDR3 sequence (DNA): TGTGCCAGCAGCCGCCGACAGGGGGACTACGAGCAGTACTTC. Filled out from reference TRBV28 and TRBJ2-7, the complete variable domain reads DVKVTQSSRYLVKRTGEKVFLECVQDMDHENMFWYRQDPGLGLRLIYFSYDVKMKEKGDIPEGYSVSREKKERFSLILESASTNQTSMYLCASSRRQGDYEQYFGPGTRLTVT.

The table lists this clone with a count of one. The genes are TRBV13 and TRBJ1-4; 9 bases align to TRBD1. Germline lookup yields CDR1 PRHDT and CDR2 FYEKMQ (reference sequence). The CDR3 extends over 14 amino acids. V dropped 5 bases and J dropped 8; count of bases not matched to a gene: 6. This chain's CDR3 is CASSKQGAQEKLFF. CDR3 DNA sequence: TGTGCCAGCAGCAAACAGGGGGCGCAGGAAAAACTGTTTTTT.

The genes are TRBV2 and TRBJ2-2; TRBD1 aligns across 8 bases. The CDR3 runs to 15 residues. V was clipped by 4 bases and J by 4 bases; unmatched bases: 5. The germline gives CDR1 SNHLY, CDR2 FYNNEI. The CDR3: CASSADRAVTGELFF. DNA for the CDR3: TGTGCCAGCAGTGCGGACAGGGCGGTCACCGGGGAGCTGTTTTTT.

The chain carries TRBV4-1 and TRBJ2-7; 7 bases are shared with TRBD1. V lost 0 bases, J lost 5 bases, and 7 bases stayed unmatched. Germline CDR1 reads MGHRA; CDR2 reads YSYEKL. The CDR3 runs 15 residues. Written as DNA, the CDR3 is TGCGCCAGCAGCCAAGATCGACAGGGTTGGGACGAGCAGTACTTC. As protein: CASSQDRQGWDEQYF.

This clone was seen just once. The chain is built from TRBV6-6 and TRBJ2-3; D gene ambiguous. Germline V lookup: CDR1 MNHNY, CDR2 SVGAGI (reference sequence). The CDR3 has 11 amino acids. The germline V and J ends were trimmed by 6 bases and 5 bases, with 6 bases remaining between them. CDR3 bases: TGTGCCAGCAGCCCAAAAGATACGCAGTATTTT. This encodes CASSPKDTQYF.

This chain joins TRBV7-9 and TRBJ2-7, with D tentatively TRBD1 (5 bases). With 3 bases removed from V and 7 bases from J, the gap between germline ends came to 25 bases. Germline V gene data show CDR1 as SEHNR and CDR2 as FQNEAQ (reference sequence). The CDR3 length is 17 residues. CDR3 nucleotide sequence: TGTGCCAGCAGCTTGGGGCTGGTGACTGGCCCTCAAGGTGAGCAGTACTTC. It specifies CASSLGLVTGPQGEQYF.

The chain links TRBV4-1 to TRBJ2-3; TRBD2 aligns across 7 bases. The length of the CDR3 is 18 residues. V shed 0 bases and J 1 base; nucleotides not matched to a gene: 10. From germline, CDR1 is MGHRA and CDR2 YSYEKL. The CDR3 region is CASSQEGRGGVGTDTQYF. The CDR3 DNA reads as TGCGCCAGCAGCCAAGAGGGGAGGGGCGGGGTGGGCACAGATACGCAGTATTTT.

The V call is TRBV7-9, the J call TRBJ1-3, with D uncertain. The CDR3 length is 15 residues. Germline V lookup: CDR1 SEHNR, CDR2 FQNEAQ (reference sequence). Trimming stripped 0 bases from V and 2 bases from J, with 8 bases between. CDR3 region: CASSLARAPGNTIYF. CDR3 DNA sequence: TGTGCCAGCAGCTTAGCCCGAGCCCCTGGAAACACCATATATTTT.